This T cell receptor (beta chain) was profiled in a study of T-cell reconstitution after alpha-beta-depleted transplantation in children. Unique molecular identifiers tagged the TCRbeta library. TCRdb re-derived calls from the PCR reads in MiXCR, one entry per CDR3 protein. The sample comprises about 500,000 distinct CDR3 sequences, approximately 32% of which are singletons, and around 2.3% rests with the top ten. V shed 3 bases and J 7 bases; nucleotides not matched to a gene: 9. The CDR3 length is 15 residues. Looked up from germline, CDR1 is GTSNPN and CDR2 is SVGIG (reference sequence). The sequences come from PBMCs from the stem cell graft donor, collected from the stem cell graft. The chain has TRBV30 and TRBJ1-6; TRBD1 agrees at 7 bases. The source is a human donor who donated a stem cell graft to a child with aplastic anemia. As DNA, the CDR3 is TGTGCCTGGAGGGACGAGGGGGCTGGGAATTCACCCCTCCACTTT. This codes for CAWRDEGAGNSPLHF.